This TCR beta chain derives from a study of T cell repertoires in cytomegalovirus infection. Study information: Signatures in public TCR beta sequences pointed to both CMV infection and matching HLA type. Study results and limitations: Accumulated public TCR beta family frequency recognized individuals carrying CMV together with the relevant HLA.

The sample holds many counts of this clonotype. What it recognizes is unknown. The CDR3 is made up of 12 amino acids. The germline V gene encodes CDR1 SGHTA and CDR2 FQGNSA. Trimming left V 5 bases short and J 11 bases short, with 15 bases between. TCRdb called the reads again in MiXCR, with one record for every CDR3 protein. The table includes around 300,000 distinct CDR3 sequences, roughly 21% detected once. This specimen consisted of cultured PBMCs, obtained from culture after CMV antigen stimulation. The TCR was taken from a human donor in good health (CMV status not recorded). Some clones in this sample may be carry-over from other donors' samples. This rearrangement joins TRBV7-2 to TRBJ1-1; D is unclear. DNA for the CDR3: TGTGCCAGCAGCCTTGAAGCCCCCGGGGCTTTCTTT. Amino acids: CASSLEAPGAFF.